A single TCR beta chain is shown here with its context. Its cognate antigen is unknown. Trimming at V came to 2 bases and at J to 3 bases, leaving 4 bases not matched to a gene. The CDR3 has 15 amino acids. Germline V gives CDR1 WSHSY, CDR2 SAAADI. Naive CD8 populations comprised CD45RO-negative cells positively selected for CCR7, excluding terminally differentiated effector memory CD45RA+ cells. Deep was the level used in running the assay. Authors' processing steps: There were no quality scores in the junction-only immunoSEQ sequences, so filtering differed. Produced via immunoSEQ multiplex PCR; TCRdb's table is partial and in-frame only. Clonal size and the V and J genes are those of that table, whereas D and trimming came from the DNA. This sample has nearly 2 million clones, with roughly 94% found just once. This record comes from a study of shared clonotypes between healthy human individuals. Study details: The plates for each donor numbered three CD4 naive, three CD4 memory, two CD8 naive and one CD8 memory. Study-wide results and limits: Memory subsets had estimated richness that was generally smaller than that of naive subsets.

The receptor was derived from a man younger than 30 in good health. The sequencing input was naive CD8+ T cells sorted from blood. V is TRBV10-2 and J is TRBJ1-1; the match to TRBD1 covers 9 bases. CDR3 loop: CASSEKDRGYTEAFF. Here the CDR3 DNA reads TGCGCCAGCAGTGAGAAAGACAGGGGGTACACTGAAGCTTTCTTT.